The present entry profiles one T cell receptor (beta chain) with its context. This receptor's antigen is unknown. No base quality information exists; no much larger clone differs at one position. These data are taken from a study of blood T cell repertoires in COVID-19 (dated by TCRdb to the early 2020s). Concerning the study at large: Samples covering the acute and convalescent phases of COVID-19 were provided by collaborators in the United States, Italy and Spain. The material from the prospective study consisted of cDNA or gDNA derived from T cells, B-cell-depleted T cells, or PBMCs. Deeply sampled blood TCRbeta repertoires from subjects exposed to, actively infected with, or recovered from COVID-19 were included in the dataset. The repertoires were released in a freely available public database intended as a resource for research on the immune response to SARS-CoV-2. Samples came from the ongoing ImmuneRACE study (first 160 participants) plus 1,254 subjects from 6 global collaborators. The sample metadata nearly always contained a de-identified subject ID, COVID-19 status, age in years and sex. Where available, HLA class I and class II types were taken from metadata supplied by the sample provider and were not determined by assay-based typing. Results the study describes overall, beyond this receptor: The quantity of clinical and demographic metadata differed by source and by participant and was supplied without curation.

Collaborating institutions collected whole blood in K2EDTA tubes following their own protocols. For TCRbeta analysis, collaborators shipped samples in one of three forms: frozen whole blood, isolated PBMCs, or DNA extracted from either of those sample types. TCRbeta CDR3 regions were amplified from genomic DNA using the immunoSEQ Assay, a bias-controlled multiplex PCR. As for the authors' bioinformatics: Within the assay, amplification of reference gene primers was used to estimate how many nucleated cells each sample contained. To quantify the absolute abundance of each unique TCRbeta CDR3 rearrangement, sequence reads were collapsed and filtered. For each sample, productive Simpson clonality was calculated by taking the square root of Simpson's diversity index across productive rearrangements. What TCRdb holds here is the immuneACCESS table cut down to in-frame rearrangements. Part of the clones is not present; checked against another copy, under half of the missing clones reflect an unresolved V gene, and the others are unexplained. From that table come the V and J calls and clone size; the DNA was used to work out D and trimming. For this sample there are roughly 80,000 clones; almost 85% appear just once. The biggest ten clones account for just over 20% of the sample.

At the junction V is shortened by 1 base and J by 4 bases; bases outside the gene matches: 4. In the germline V gene (reference sequence), CDR1 corresponds to LGHDT and CDR2 to YNNKEL. Including the terminal cysteine and phenylalanine, the CDR3 comprises 15 residues. Just CDR3 DNA is preserved here, 45 bases in frame from base 1. This TCR came from a human donor in a cohort sampled during active COVID-19. The sample was peripheral blood. In this chain, TRBV3-1 (or the pseudogene TRBV3-2) is recombined with TRBJ1-5, with TRBD1 matching 7 junction bases. The nucleotide sequence is TGTGCCAGCAGCCAAGGGACAGGAGGTAATCAGCCCCAGCATTTT. It specifies CASSQGTGGNQPQHF.